One sample yielded the 18 T cell receptor beta chains listed below, sequenced in a study of OX40 agonist ivuxolimab in advanced cancers. The data were produced by immunoSEQ multiplex PCR, yet TCRdb's version contains in-frame clones alone and is incomplete. The sample lists about 66,000 clones; around 83% were seen once. The source material was CD4+ or CD8+ T cells sorted from blood, sampled in a trial of the OX40 agonist ivuxolimab. These receptors all stem from an adult with an advanced solid tumor such as melanoma, head and neck, liver or kidney cancer.

The V gene is TRBV11-2, the J gene TRBJ1-5, with unresolved D. CDR1 and CDR2 from the germline V gene are SGHAT and FQNNGV. The CDR3 has 13 residues. V lost 1 base and J 5 bases, leaving 6 bases between the germline ends. The CDR3 nucleotides read TGTGCCAGCAGCTTAGCCCTCCATCAGCCCCAGCATTTT. Protein: CASSLALHQPQHF.

The rearrangement joins TRBV14 to TRBJ2-1; 8 bases line up with TRBD2. This CDR3 is built from 18 residues. Per germline, CDR1 SGHDN and CDR2 FVKESK. Trimming took 1 base from V and 7 from J; bases not matched to a gene: 15. CDR3 in DNA: TGTGCCAGCAGCCAAGTGGTCAGCGGGAGCTGGGAACAGAATGAGCAGTTCTTC. Translating it yields CASSQVVSGSWEQNEQFF.

This chain joins TRBV7-2 and TRBJ1-5; 9 bases are shared with TRBD1. This CDR3 is built from 14 residues. Germline V gives CDR1 SGHTA, CDR2 FQGNSA. Trimming cost V 5 bases and J 7 bases; bases outside gene matches: 6. The CDR3 nucleotides are TGTGCCAGCAGCCGATTAGGACAGGGGCAGCCCCAGCATTTT. As protein: CASSRLGQGQPQHF.

The chain has TRBV19 and TRBJ2-1; D remains unclear. CDR3 length equals 15 residues. The V end lost 3 bases, the J end lost 0 bases, and 9 bases lay between the germline ends. Per germline, CDR1 LNHDA and CDR2 SQIVND (reference sequence). The CDR3 DNA reads as TGTGCCAGTAGTATTCTCGCAGACTCCTACAATGAGCAGTTCTTC. It translates to CASSILADSYNEQFF.

The CDR3 is CASSLGTGGVETQYF. The CDR3 bases are TGCGCCAGCAGCTTGGGGACAGGGGGCGTTGAGACCCAGTACTTC. The V call is TRBV5-1, the J call TRBJ2-5; 11 bases are shared with TRBD1. This CDR3 contains 15 residues. The ends lost 0 bases at V and 5 bases at J; junction bases unmatched: 3. The V gene's germline CDR1 is SGHRS and CDR2 YFSETQ.

V and J are TRBV7-7 and TRBJ2-1, with 14 positions matching TRBD2. V lost 5 bases to trimming and J lost 7 bases; unmatched junction nucleotides: 4. CDR1 and CDR2 from the germline V gene are SSHAT and FNYEAQ (reference sequence). This CDR3 has 15 amino acids. For the CDR3, the DNA is TGTGCCAGCAGCCCCAGGACTAGCGGGAGGAATGAGCAGTTCTTC. Its translation is CASSPRTSGRNEQFF.

This chain joins TRBV18 and TRBJ2-4, with D tentatively TRBD1 or TRBD2 (5 bases each). The CDR3 runs 14 residues. Per the germline V gene, CDR1 is KGHSH and CDR2 is LQKENI. Between the trimmed V and J ends, which lost 5 bases and 5 bases, there was a span of 13 bases. This CDR3 is CASSEGTVQNIQYF. The CDR3 region has the DNA TGTGCCAGCTCAGAAGGGACGGTACAAAACATTCAGTACTTC.

This chain uses TRBV28 with TRBJ2-2; a possible D gene is TRBD1 (5 bases). Per germline, CDR1 MDHEN and CDR2 SYDVKM. The CDR3 has 14 amino acids. V lost 6 bases, J lost 3 bases, and 11 bases lay in between. The CDR3 loop reads CASRGTRDTGELFF. CDR3 nucleotides: TGTGCCAGCAGGGGTACCAGGGACACCGGGGAGCTGTTTTTT.

This sequence joins TRBV29-1 and TRBJ2-5, with D perhaps being TRBD1 or TRBD2 (6 bases each). V lost 5 bases and J 1 base, leaving 11 bases between the germline ends. Per germline, CDR1 SQVTM and CDR2 ANQGSEA. CDR3 length equals 13 residues. CDR3 bases: TGCAGCGTTCTTAGGGGGGCCCAAGAGACCCAGTACTTC. This gives the protein CSVLRGAQETQYF. Full variable domain (remainder filled in from reference TRBV29-1 and TRBJ2-5): SAVISQKPSRDICQRGTSLTIQCQVDSQVTMMFWYRQQPGQSLTLIATANQGSEATYESGFVIDKFPISRPNLTFSTLTVSNMSPEDSSIYLCSVLRGAQETQYFGPGTRLLVL.

This clone counts as medium-sized (0.01 to 0.1%). The chain joins TRBV6-1 to TRBJ1-1; the match to TRBD1 covers 11 bases. Germline V gene lookup returns CDR1 MNHNS and CDR2 SASEGT. J was trimmed by 3 bases and V by 3 bases; bases with no gene match: 3. CDR3 size: 15 residues. The CDR3: CASSDGQGADTEAFF. The CDR3 DNA is TGTGCCAGCAGTGACGGACAGGGGGCGGACACTGAAGCTTTCTTT.

CDR3 in amino acids: CSVGDRDLLGEQYF. In DNA form, the CDR3 reads TGCAGCGTTGGGGACAGGGATTTGCTTGGCGAGCAGTACTTC. The J gene is TRBJ2-7, the V gene TRBV29-1, with 9 bases matching TRBD1. CDR3 size: 14 residues. V lost 4 bases and J lost 6; bases outside the gene matches: 10. The germline CDR1 and CDR2 sequences are SQVTM and ANQGSEA.

This chain links TRBV7-9 with TRBJ1-1; D unresolved. From germline, CDR1 is SEHNR and CDR2 FQNEAQ (reference sequence). V gave up 4 bases and J gave up 0 bases, with 12 bases separating them. This CDR3 contains 15 residues. The CDR3 DNA sequence: TGTGCCAGCAGCTCACCCCGGCAGATGAACACTGAAGCTTTCTTT. Its protein product is CASSSPRQMNTEAFF.

V is TRBV4-2 and J is TRBJ2-5; TRBD1 might be the D (6 bases). There are 14 residues in the CDR3. From germline, CDR1 is LGHNA and CDR2 YNFKEQ. Trimming shortened V by 0 bases and J by 6 bases, and 11 bases separated the two germline ends. CDR3 sequence reads: CASSQDLTGQTQYF. The CDR3 DNA reads as TGTGCCAGCAGCCAAGACTTGACAGGACAGACCCAGTACTTC.

The chain combines TRBV2 with TRBJ2-5; D remains unclear. The J call may be in error: the DNA end matches TRBJ2-7 better. CDR1 and CDR2 (germline): SNHLY, FYNNEI. There are 13 residues in the CDR3. The CDR3 DNA sequence: TGTGCCAGCACCACCCCTCGGGCCTACGAGCAGTACTTC. It specifies CASTTPRAYEQYF.

The genes are TRBV18 and TRBJ2-3; tentatively, D is TRBD2 (6 bases). The CDR3 loop spans 13 amino acids. Germline CDR1 and CDR2: KGHSH and LQKENI. V was pared by 5 bases and J by 3 bases, with 9 bases between. CDR3: CASSGGLTDTQYF. The CDR3 DNA is TGTGCCAGCTCAGGAGGGTTGACAGATACGCAGTATTTT.

V and J are TRBV5-1 and TRBJ2-2; D is unresolved. Trimming pared 4 bases from V and 8 bases from J, leaving 6 bases between. In germline, CDR1 is SGHRS, CDR2 YFSETQ. CDR3 size: 11 residues. CDR3 sequence: CASSPEGELFF. For the CDR3, the DNA is TGCGCCAGCAGCCCCGAGGGGGAGCTGTTTTTT.

The rearrangement joins TRBV28 to TRBJ2-2, with 10 nucleotides matching TRBD1. This CDR3 region has 14 residues. Germline values: CDR1 MDHEN, CDR2 SYDVKM. J gave up 7 bases and V 7 bases, and 6 bases lay outside the gene matches. This chain's CDR3 is CASNARTGGGELFF. The DNA of the CDR3 is TGTGCCAGCAATGCCCGGACAGGGGGCGGGGAGCTGTTTTTT.

The V gene is TRBV5-5, the J gene TRBJ1-5, with 10 nucleotides matching TRBD1. V gave up 0 bases and J gave up 6 bases; unmatched junction bases: 12. The CDR3 has 18 residues. From germline, CDR1 is SGHKS and CDR2 YYEKEE (reference sequence). CDR3 sequence (DNA): TGTGCCAGCAGCTTGGGACCCGGGACAGGGGTCTCTTTTCAGCCCCAGCATTTT. Translation gives CASSLGPGTGVSFQPQHF. Full variable domain (remainder filled in from reference TRBV5-5 and TRBJ1-5): DAGVTQSPTHLIKTRGQQVTLRCSPISGHKSVSWYQQVLGQGPQFIFQYYEKEERGRGNFPDRFSARQFPNYSSELNVNALLLGDSALYLCASSLGPGTGVSFQPQHFGDGTRLSIL.